This record concerns one T cell receptor (beta chain) sequence. Its antigen target is currently unknown. No much larger clonotype is one base removed from it; base qualities were not supplied. The library came from 5' RACE. TCRdb shows the sequencer as Illumina HiSeq 2500. A second PCR of roughly 6 to 11 cycles was run with a J-beta primer mix and a sample-barcoded 5' primer. Each TCR beta cDNA molecule received a unique molecular identifier from a template-switch 5' adaptor carrying 12 random nucleotides. Each sample yielded at least 3 million CDR3-containing paired-end reads. The Mint cDNA synthesis kit, primed by a TRBC-specific oligonucleotide, was used to synthesize first-strand cDNA from all RNA. All cDNA was treated with uracil-DNA glycosylase and then went through a first 18-cycle PCR with the universal primers M1SS and BC2_uni_R. In the source study's methods: Normalization of each sample was performed by random selection of 1 million high-quality reads, each carrying a distinct molecular identifier. Instead of being binned into consensus sequences, reads with shared molecular identifiers were discarded. MiTCR, set to a Q25 quality threshold and the strictest error-elimination algorithm, was used for CDR3 identification, clonotype clustering and error correction. A nonparametric unseen species model using Euler transformation provided a lower-bound estimate of total TCR beta diversity. Through fastp at Q25 and MiXCR, TCRdb rebuilt clones from the public reads, retaining in-frame beta chains. Identical CDR3 proteins give one entry, which carries the most common genes and DNA. TCRdb's processing, not the study's, gives the V and J calls here. For this sample there are under 950,000 distinct CDR3 sequences; about 20% appear just once. The ten most abundant clones make up 22% of the sample.

Taken from cysteine to phenylalanine, the CDR3 has 14 residues. The read is trimmed to its CDR3 DNA, 42 bases read in frame from base 1. V ends up 2 bases short and J 5 bases short, with an unmatched junction base count of 1. CDR1 and CDR2 (LNHDA, SQIVND) derive from the germline V gene (reference sequence). This specimen belongs to a study of blood T cells in healthy people across ages (dated by TCRdb to about 2015). Describing the broader study: In model experiments, template switching captured about one uniquely barcoded TCR beta cDNA molecule for every two T cells. The donors were divided into four age groups: young (average around 15 years), middle-aged (almost 40), aged (about 56) and long-lived (about 79). Donors of different ages were randomly distributed across sequencing lanes to avoid experimental bias. Using deep sequencing normalized with unique cDNA molecular identifiers, the study measured how TCR beta repertoire diversity changes with age. The study analyzed two additional independent replicas of 1 million unique cDNA reads from the same blood draw for two donors, one aged 18 to 29 and one aged 80 or older. Beyond this particular receptor, the publication reports: Because profiling used bulk unsorted PBMCs, naive and antigen-experienced compartments could not be compared conclusively. Estimates of total diversity based on one million sequenced T cells were considered lower bounds and underestimates. Because donor CMV infection status was unknown, age-related changes in expanded clonotypes were potentially confounded. The percentage of naive T cells measured by flow cytometry correlated strongly with observed TCR beta diversity. As age increased, observed TCR beta diversity per million T cells dropped in a roughly linear way, and a significant reduction was already evident by age roughly 40. The long-lived group showed more naive CD4+ T cells, fewer expanded clones and increased TCR diversity than the aged group, suggesting age selection.

The donors were 40 or so Caucasian individuals from Russia, aged roughly 6 to 95 years, who were systemically healthy. Each donor gave approximately 9.4 milliliters of peripheral blood, drawn into EDTA-treated Vacutainer tubes. PBMCs were isolated by Ficoll-Paque density-gradient centrifugation, with at least 6 million obtained per sample. Total RNA, at least 6 micrograms per sample, was extracted from PBMCs with Trizol reagent. For every donor, flow cytometry on a PBMC aliquot measured the percentage of naive CD45RAhigh/CD27high T cells. Source material: blood. The chain employs TRBV19 and TRBJ2-2; 8 bases in the middle match TRBD1. This receptor was obtained from a man between 65 and 80 years old in good health. The CDR3 protein is CASSIRQGTGELFF. The DNA is TGTGCCAGTAGTATACGACAGGGGACCGGGGAGCTGTTTTTT.